The 17 T cell receptor beta chains reported below all come from one sample, sequenced in a study of vaccination effects on CD4 cells after COVID-19. Sequenced by immunoSEQ multiplex PCR; TCRdb stores in-frame clones only, minus some. The sample includes about 31,000 clones, about 63% of them seen just once. The ViraFEST assay expanded antigen-specific CD4+ T cells with viral peptide pools before sequencing. Subsequent to a culture period of roughly 11 days, CD4+ T cells were isolated. These TCRs are of unknown antigen specificity. This sample comprised CD4+ T cells from PBMCs cultured with HCoV-229E spike peptides, obtained before COVID-19 vaccination. The receptors were sampled from a human donor who received a COVID-19 vaccine.

The chain joins TRBV29-1 to TRBJ2-1; tentative D call: TRBD1 (6 bases). Trimming stripped 7 bases from V and 10 bases from J, with 14 bases between. The CDR3 spans 11 residues. Germline V gives CDR1 SQVTM, CDR2 ANQGSEA. The CDR3 DNA reads as TGCAGCGCGAAGGGGGTCGGCGAGCAGTTCTTC. It specifies CSAKGVGEQFF.

This clone appeared once. The chain joins TRBV12-3 or TRBV12-4 to TRBJ1-3; D is ambiguous. Between the trimmed V and J ends, which lost 8 bases and 5 bases, there was a span of 4 bases. This CDR3 contains 10 residues. This CDR3 is CASVRNTIYF. CDR3 DNA: TGTGCCAGCGTCAGAAACACCATATATTTT.

V is TRBV7-8 and J is TRBJ1-2; the D gene is possibly TRBD1 (6 bases). The CDR3 runs to 13 residues. Per the germline V gene, CDR1 is SGHVS and CDR2 is FQNEAQ. V lost 2 bases to trimming and J lost 8 bases, with 12 bases between them. In DNA form, the CDR3 reads TGTGCCAGCAGCTTAAGGGGGGGTGCGGGCTACACCTTC. It translates to CASSLRGGAGYTF. Full variable domain (rest looked up from reference TRBV7-8 and TRBJ1-2): GAGVSQSPRYKVAKRGQDVALRCDPISGHVSLFWYQQALGQGPEFLTYFQNEAQLDKSGLPSDRFFAERPEGSVSTLKIQRTQQEDSAVYLCASSLRGGAGYTFGSGTRLTVV.

J is TRBJ2-5 and V is TRBV6-5, with TRBD2 matching over 10 bases. The CDR3 loop spans 14 amino acids. From germline, CDR1 is MNHEY and CDR2 SVGAGI. Trimming cost V 6 bases and J 1 base; bases outside gene matches: 2. CDR3 nucleotide sequence: TGTGCCAGCAGCTTAGCGGGGGGCCAAGAGACCCAGTACTTC. Encoded protein: CASSLAGGQETQYF.

CDR3 loop: CASSVRDRGPNQPQHF. The CDR3, as DNA: TGTGCCAGTAGTGTCCGGGACAGGGGACCTAATCAGCCCCAGCATTTT. This sequence joins TRBV19 and TRBJ1-5; TRBD1 matches at 10 bases. Trimming at V came to 5 bases and at J to 4 bases, leaving 8 bases not matched to a gene. CDR1 LNHDA and CDR2 SQIVND come from the germline V gene (reference sequence). The length of the CDR3 is 16 residues.

The chain uses TRBV9 and TRBJ1-2; D uncertain. The germline V gene encodes CDR1 SGDLS and CDR2 YYNGEE. The V gene lost 0 bases and the J gene lost 4 bases, with 10 bases spanning the gap. The CDR3 covers 14 residues. This CDR3 reads CASSVVQVPYGYTF. The CDR3 coding sequence is TGTGCCAGCAGCGTAGTCCAGGTACCCTATGGCTACACCTTC.

The V call is TRBV19, the J call TRBJ2-1, with D tentatively TRBD1 (5 bases). Trimming stripped 7 bases from V and 5 bases from J, with 15 bases between. The CDR3 has 14 amino acids. Germline CDR1 is LNHDA and CDR2 is SQIVND (reference sequence). Written as DNA, the CDR3 is TGTGCCAGTACCCCCAGGGTCAGGGACAATGAGCAGTTCTTC. Residues: CASTPRVRDNEQFF.

The J gene is TRBJ2-7, the V gene TRBV10-3; TRBD1 agrees at 7 bases. CDR1 is ENHRY, CDR2 SYGVKD, per germline. Trimming cost V 4 bases and J 3 bases; bases outside gene matches: 9. This CDR3 region has 15 residues. DNA of the CDR3: TGTGCCATCAGTGGCAGACAGGGAGTAATCTACGAGCAGTACTTC. This gives the protein CAISGRQGVIYEQYF.

The chain recombines TRBV19 with TRBJ2-2; 9 bases map to TRBD2. The germline V gene encodes CDR1 LNHDA and CDR2 SQIVND (reference sequence). V shed 5 bases, J shed 2 bases, and the junction held 3 bases outside the gene matches. The CDR3 is 15 amino acids. The CDR3 reads CASSFSGGNTGELFF. The CDR3 DNA is TGTGCCAGTAGTTTTAGCGGGGGCAACACCGGGGAGCTGTTTTTT.

This chain links TRBV7-9 with TRBJ1-1; no clear D. Trimming left V 1 base short and J 5 bases short, with 11 bases between. The CDR3 is 14 residues long. CDR1 and CDR2 from the germline V gene are SEHNR and FQNEAQ (reference sequence). CDR3 amino acids: CASSLGQESTEAFF. CDR3 in DNA: TGTGCCAGCAGCTTAGGTCAAGAGAGTACTGAAGCTTTCTTT.

The chain has TRBV12-3 or TRBV12-4 and TRBJ1-1; 8 positions match TRBD1. V lost 6 bases to trimming and J lost 4 bases; unmatched junction nucleotides: 4. The CDR3 runs to 13 residues. Here the CDR3 DNA reads TGTGCCAGCAGCTGGACAGGGTCCACTGAAGCTTTCTTT. Protein: CASSWTGSTEAFF.

This clone has at least ten counts. This chain joins TRBV11-3 and TRBJ2-7; 9 bases are shared with TRBD2. Germline-derived CDR1 and CDR2 are SGHNT and YENEEA. Germline trimming cut 5 bases from V and 10 bases from J; bases unmatched to any gene: 9. CDR3 length: 13 residues. CDR3 sequence (DNA): TGTGCCAGCAGCACCTATAGCGGGAGCGCACAGTACTTC. Translated: CASSTYSGSAQYF.

The chain joins TRBV11-2 to TRBJ2-5, with 8 bases fitting TRBD2. The germline CDR1 and CDR2 sequences are SGHAT and FQNNGV. The CDR3 sequence is 18 residues long. With V trimmed by 0 bases and J by 7 bases, 16 bases remained unmatched. CDR3 DNA: TGTGCCAGCAGCTTAGATTCCCTCGCCCTCGGGGGGGCGGGGACCCAGTACTTC. Translation: CASSLDSLALGGAGTQYF.

Notes on this clone: The junction departs from germline at one end; a sequencing error may be responsible. The rearrangement uses TRBV5-1 and TRBJ1-4; perhaps TRBD1 as D (6 bases). CDR3 size: 16 residues. Germline V gene lookup returns CDR1 SGHRS and CDR2 YFSETQ. As DNA, the CDR3 is TGCGCCAGCAGCTTGGAGGCCGCAGGGGAAAATGAGAAACTGTTTTTT. Its translation is CASSLEAAGENEKLFF.

The rearrangement joins TRBV5-4 to TRBJ2-7; possible D gene TRBD1, 6 bases. Deletions cut 4 bases from V and 8 bases from J, with 22 bases between. CDR3 length equals 15 residues. Germline V gene data show CDR1 as SGHNT and CDR2 as YYREEE (reference sequence). CDR3 protein: CASSPLPGSGEKQYF. In DNA, the CDR3 is TGTGCCAGCAGCCCCCTTCCCGGGTCAGGGGAGAAGCAGTACTTC.

This sequence joins TRBV2 and TRBJ2-5; 7 bases are a match to TRBD2. CDR3 length: 18 residues. CDR1 and CDR2 (germline): SNHLY, FYNNEI. The ends lost 4 bases at V and 4 bases at J; junction bases unmatched: 18. The CDR3 is CASSGVWSSGTSLETQYF. The CDR3 nucleotides read TGTGCCAGCAGTGGTGTTTGGAGCAGCGGGACCTCCTTAGAGACCCAGTACTTC.

This clone has a handful of counts. The chain has TRBV18 and TRBJ1-3, with D perhaps matching TRBD1 (6 bases). The CDR3 has 16 residues. Trimming pared 3 bases from V and 0 bases from J, leaving 12 bases between. Germline lookup yields CDR1 KGHSH and CDR2 LQKENI. The DNA for the CDR3 is TGTGCCAGCTCACCGACCGGACAGAGCTCTGGAAACACCATATATTTT. Protein product: CASSPTGQSSGNTIYF.